This T cell receptor (beta chain) was profiled in a study of cytomegalovirus exposure and HLA in healthy donors. Study-wide findings and caveats: Per published accounts, TCR beta sequences correctly predicted the HLA-A and HLA-B alleles of most subjects.

This clone was recorded once. What it binds is not known. The study ran its PCR with 60 Vbeta and 13 Jbeta primers. Only in-frame clones appear in the TCRdb table, and some are missing; sequencing was by immunoSEQ multiplex PCR. The data contain about 300,000 clones, 86% of them singletons. The CDR3 has 16 residues. Per germline, CDR1 PRHDT and CDR2 FYEKMQ (reference sequence). V was shortened by 5 bases and J by 5 bases, with 19 bases between the two germline ends. The specimen sequenced was PBMCs. This clonotype was sampled from a man in his forties in good health and CMV-seropositive. V and J are TRBV13 and TRBJ2-1, with D tentatively TRBD2 (6 bases). This chain's CDR3 is CASSTLASGVNNEQFF. The CDR3 coding sequence is TGTGCCAGCAGCACCCTAGCGTCGGGTGTCAACAATGAGCAGTTCTTC.